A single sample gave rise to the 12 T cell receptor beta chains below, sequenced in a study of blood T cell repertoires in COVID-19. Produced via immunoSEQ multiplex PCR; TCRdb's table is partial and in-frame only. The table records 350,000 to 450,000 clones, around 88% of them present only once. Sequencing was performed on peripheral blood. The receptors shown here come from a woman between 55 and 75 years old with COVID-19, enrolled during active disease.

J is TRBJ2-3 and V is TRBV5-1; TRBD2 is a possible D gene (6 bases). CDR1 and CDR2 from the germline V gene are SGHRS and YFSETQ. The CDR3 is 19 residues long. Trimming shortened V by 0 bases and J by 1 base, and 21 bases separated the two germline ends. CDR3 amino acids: CASSLALVIAGRRTDTQYF. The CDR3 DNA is TGCGCCAGCAGCTTGGCCCTGGTGATTGCGGGGAGGCGCACAGATACGCAGTATTTT. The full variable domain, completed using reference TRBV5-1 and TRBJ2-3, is KAGVTQTPRYLIKTRGQQVTLSCSPISGHRSVSWYQQTPGQGLQFLFEYFSETQRNKGNFPGRFSGRQFSNSRSEMNVSTLELGDSALYLCASSLALVIAGRRTDTQYFGPGTRLTVL.

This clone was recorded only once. CDR3 bases: TGTGCCTGGACACAGGGGAACGAGCAGTTCTTC. Protein: CAWTQGNEQFF. J is TRBJ2-1 and V is TRBV30, with 7 bases that match TRBD1. The CDR3 contains 11 residues. Germline lookup yields CDR1 GTSNPN and CDR2 SVGIG (reference sequence). V dropped 4 bases and J dropped 10; count of bases not matched to a gene: 4.

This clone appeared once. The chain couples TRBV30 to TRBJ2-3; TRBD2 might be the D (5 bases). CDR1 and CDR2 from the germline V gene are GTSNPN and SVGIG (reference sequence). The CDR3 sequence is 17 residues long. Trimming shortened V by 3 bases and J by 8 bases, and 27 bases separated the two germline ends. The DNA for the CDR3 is TGTGCCTGGAGCGGTGGCCCCTGGACTCCTCAAGAAGGTACGCAGTATTTT. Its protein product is CAWSGGPWTPQEGTQYF.

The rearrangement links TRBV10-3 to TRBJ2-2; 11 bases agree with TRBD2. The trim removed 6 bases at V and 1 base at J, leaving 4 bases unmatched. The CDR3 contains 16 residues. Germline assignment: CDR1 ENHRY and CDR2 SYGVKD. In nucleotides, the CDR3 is TGTGCCATCAGGACACTAGCGGGGGAGAACACCGGGGAGCTGTTTTTT. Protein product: CAIRTLAGENTGELFF.

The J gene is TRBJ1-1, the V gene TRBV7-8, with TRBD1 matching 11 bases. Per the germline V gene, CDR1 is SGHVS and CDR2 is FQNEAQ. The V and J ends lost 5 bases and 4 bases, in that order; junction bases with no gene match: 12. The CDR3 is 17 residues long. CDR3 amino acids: CASSVDRGRFGVTEAFF. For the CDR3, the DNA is TGTGCCAGCAGCGTGGACAGGGGGCGATTCGGGGTCACTGAAGCTTTCTTT.

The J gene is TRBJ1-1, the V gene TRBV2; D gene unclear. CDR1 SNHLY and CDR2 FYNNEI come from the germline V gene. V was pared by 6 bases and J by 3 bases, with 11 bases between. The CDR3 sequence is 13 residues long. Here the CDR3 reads CASSAGVYTEAFF. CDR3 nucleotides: TGTGCCAGCAGCGCCGGGGTCTACACTGAAGCTTTCTTT.

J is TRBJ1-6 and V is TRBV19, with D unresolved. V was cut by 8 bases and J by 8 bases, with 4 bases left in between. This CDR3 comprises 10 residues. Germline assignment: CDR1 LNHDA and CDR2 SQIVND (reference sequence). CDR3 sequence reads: CASPYSPLHF. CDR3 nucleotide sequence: TGTGCCAGTCCTTATTCACCCCTCCACTTT.

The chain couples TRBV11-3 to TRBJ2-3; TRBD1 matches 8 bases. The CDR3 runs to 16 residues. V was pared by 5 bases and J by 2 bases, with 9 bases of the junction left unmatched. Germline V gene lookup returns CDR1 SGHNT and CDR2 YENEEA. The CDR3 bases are TGTGCCAGCAGCGCTCAGGGACAGGAGATCACAGATACGCAGTATTTT. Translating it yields CASSAQGQEITDTQYF.

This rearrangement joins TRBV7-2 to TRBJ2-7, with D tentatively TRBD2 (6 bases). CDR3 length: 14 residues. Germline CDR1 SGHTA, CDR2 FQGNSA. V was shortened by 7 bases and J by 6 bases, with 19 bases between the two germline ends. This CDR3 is CASTRAGSGLEQYF. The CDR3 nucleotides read TGTGCCAGCACCCGGGCCGGTAGCGGTCTCGAGCAGTACTTC.

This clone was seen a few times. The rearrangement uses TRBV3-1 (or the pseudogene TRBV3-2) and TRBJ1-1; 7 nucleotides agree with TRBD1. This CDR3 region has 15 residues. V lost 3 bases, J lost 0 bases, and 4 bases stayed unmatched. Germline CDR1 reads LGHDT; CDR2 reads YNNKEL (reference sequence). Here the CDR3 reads CASSHSGTVNTEAFF. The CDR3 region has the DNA TGTGCCAGCAGCCATTCCGGGACAGTGAACACTGAAGCTTTCTTT.

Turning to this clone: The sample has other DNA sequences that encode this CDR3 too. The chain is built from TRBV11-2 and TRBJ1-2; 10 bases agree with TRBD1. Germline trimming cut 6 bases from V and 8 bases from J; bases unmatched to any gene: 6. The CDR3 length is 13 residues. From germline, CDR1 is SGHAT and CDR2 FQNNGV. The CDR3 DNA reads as TGTGCCAGCAGTCGACAGGGGGCGGAAGGCTACACCTTC. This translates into CASSRQGAEGYTF.

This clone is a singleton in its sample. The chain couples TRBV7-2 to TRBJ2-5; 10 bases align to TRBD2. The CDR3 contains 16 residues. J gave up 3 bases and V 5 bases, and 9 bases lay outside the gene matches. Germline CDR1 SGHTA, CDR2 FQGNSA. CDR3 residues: CASSQYGTSGKETQYF. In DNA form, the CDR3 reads TGTGCCAGCAGCCAATATGGCACTAGCGGGAAAGAGACCCAGTACTTC.